This TCR beta chain was sequenced for a study of blood T cell repertoires in COVID-19. The CDR3 consists of 15 residues. From germline, CDR1 is MNHEY and CDR2 SVGAGI. V lost 4 bases and J lost 0, with 11 bases in between. Here immunoSEQ multiplex PCR was the method, and the copy in TCRdb shows in-frame clones only, minus some. The sample holds 150,000 to 200,000 clones, roughly 81% seen once. Sequencing was performed on peripheral blood. This clonotype was obtained from a woman aged 40 to 49 with COVID-19, enrolled during active disease. V usage is TRBV6-5 and J usage is TRBJ2-3; D uncertain. CDR3 bases: TGTGCCAGCAGTTCCGGTGGTGGTAGCACAGATACGCAGTATTTT. This translates into CASSSGGGSTDTQYF.